Only a few counts were recorded for the clone carrying this T cell receptor beta chain. Its specificity is unknown. This sample is part of a study of T cell responses to AZD1222 COVID-19 vaccine. TCRdb keeps only in-frame clones here, not all; method: immunoSEQ multiplex PCR. Found here are around 77,000 clones, more than 75% of them singletons; the top ten hold approximately 25%. Study-wide results and limits: Donor demographics were predominantly white British with a female majority; clonal diversity may be underestimated.

This specimen consisted of peripheral blood, obtained on day 0 of AZD1222 vaccination. This receptor was obtained from an adult in good health.

The DNA of the CDR3 is TGTGCCACCAGCAGAGGCCCAGGGGGTGGAACTGAAGCTTTCTTT. Encoded protein: CATSRGPGGGTEAFF. V usage is TRBV15 and J usage is TRBJ1-1; TRBD1 aligns across 7 bases. V trimming: 1 base; J trimming: 5 bases; junction bases outside the gene matches: 7. The CDR3 is made up of 15 amino acids. Germline V gene sequence: CDR1 LNHNV, CDR2 YYDKDF (reference sequence).